This TCR beta chain comes out of a study of T cells in women clearing cervical HPV infection. Study outcomes and limitations: Cases carried less TRBV6-7 than controls: 0.11% versus 0.16%.

All participants had a single incident cervical HPV16 infection, and prevalent HPV16 infections were excluded. Sequencing used immunoSEQ multiplex PCR; TCRdb keeps in-frame clones, though not all of them. Listed are roughly 49,000 clones; approximately 0.98% falls within the top ten. V dropped 5 bases and J dropped 3; count of bases not matched to a gene: 3. This CDR3 has 13 amino acids. Germline-derived CDR1 and CDR2 are GTSNPN and SVGIG (reference sequence). Concerning this clone: Its antigen is unknown. The observed sequence ends 3 residues before the CDR3 terminus, with the missing tail filled in from the germline J gene.

V is TRBV30 and J is TRBJ2-7; 11 bases align to TRBD2. The sample taken for sequencing was blood buffy coat. The receptor was isolated from a woman aged 18 to 75 with a cervical HPV16 infection that either progressed to CIN3+ or cleared (not recorded which). The sequenced CDR3 bases are TGTGCCTGGGCTAGCGGGGGGATCTACGAG. It codes for CAWASGGIYE. The complete CDR3 protein is CAWASGGIYEQYF.